This T cell receptor (beta chain) was found in a study of early T cells in non-severe SARS-CoV-2 infection. In the study overall: Alpha and beta chains were unpaired, from unsorted whole-blood bulk RNA.

Unique molecular identifiers were attached to individual cDNA molecules. TCRdb re-analysed the 5' RACE reads in MiXCR, keeping a single row per CDR3 protein. The sample includes around 50,000 distinct CDR3 sequences, roughly an eighth of them seen just once. This clonotype was observed a handful of times. The clonotype was recovered from an adult who was a healthcare worker with PCR-confirmed SARS-CoV-2 infection or an uninfected control (not recorded which). The specimen was whole blood.

Here the CDR3 reads CASSLPGSGGTDTQYF. The CDR3, as DNA: TGCGCCAGCAGCTTGCCGGGTAGCGGGGGGACAGATACGCAGTATTTT. The chain links TRBV5-1 to TRBJ2-3; TRBD2 agrees at 10 bases. V gave up 1 base and J gave up 3 bases; unmatched junction bases: 5. This CDR3 is 16 amino acids long. CDR1 is SGHRS and CDR2 is YFSETQ in the germline V gene.